This note documents a single T cell receptor (beta chain) sequence. This specimen belongs to a study of sequential checkpoint blockade in melanoma. Generated by immunoSEQ multiplex PCR, the TCRdb table keeps only in-frame clones and is missing some. The sample holds some 40,000 clones, roughly 88% seen once. Regarding treatment: randomized to nivolumab then ipilimumab (arm A) or the reverse (arm B). CDR1 and CDR2 (germline): LGHNA, YNFKEQ. The CDR3 loop spans 14 amino acids. Trimming removed 0 bases from V and 8 bases from J, with 11 bases in between. The material sequenced was CD8+ T cells sorted from blood (inferred from file names), taken from a patient given nivolumab and ipilimumab in sequence. This TCR derives from a human donor with melanoma. V gene TRBV4-2 combines with J gene TRBJ2-1, with D perhaps TRBD2 (6 bases). CDR3 sequence reads: CASSQDELAYEQFF. The CDR3 nucleotides read TGTGCCAGCAGCCAAGATGAACTAGCCTATGAGCAGTTCTTC.